The present TCR beta chain was sequenced within a study of blood T cell repertoires in COVID-19. Cohort assignment relied on participant-reported clinical history. Germline V lookup: CDR1 SGHRS, CDR2 YFSETQ. The CDR3 is 16 residues long. V lost 0 bases, J lost 6 bases, and 11 bases stayed unmatched. The repertoire was sequenced with immunoSEQ multiplex PCR; TCRdb's copy has only in-frame clones and lacks some. The sample lists about 190,000 clones, around 85% seen once, with roughly 3.2% in the top ten. V and J are TRBV5-1 and TRBJ2-7, with 8 bases lining up with TRBD1. This clonotype was obtained from a woman aged 30 to 39 who had recovered from COVID-19. Sequencing used PBMCs or T cells enriched from blood (not recorded which). The CDR3 region is CASSLGAGTGWSEQYF. The CDR3, as DNA: TGCGCCAGCAGCTTGGGGGCCGGGACAGGATGGTCCGAGCAGTACTTC.